This passage covers 31 T cell receptor beta chains from one sample sequenced in a study of shared clonotypes between healthy human individuals. Produced via immunoSEQ multiplex PCR; TCRdb's table is partial and in-frame only. In the table there are roughly 2 million clones, approximately 94% of which are singletons. The sample taken for sequencing was naive CD4+ T cells sorted from blood. Subset specified: CD45RA+ positively selected. These receptors originate from a young man in good health.

This clone showed up just once. The chain links TRBV11-2 to TRBJ1-1; D call uncertain. Trimming took off 3 bases at V and 3 bases at J, with 11 bases between the two ends. Germline lookup yields CDR1 SGHAT and CDR2 FQNNGV. This CDR3 has 14 residues. CDR3 protein: CASSFSGRDTEAFF. As DNA, the CDR3 is TGTGCCAGCAGCTTCTCCGGGAGGGACACTGAAGCTTTCTTT.

DNA for the CDR3: TGCGCCAGCAGCTTGGCGACAGAGAATAATGAAAAACTGTTTTTT. Amino acids: CASSLATENNEKLFF. This sequence joins TRBV5-1 and TRBJ1-4; TRBD1 is a possible D gene (5 bases). Trimming shortened V by 0 bases and J by 4 bases, and 10 bases separated the two germline ends. Germline values: CDR1 SGHRS, CDR2 YFSETQ. The CDR3 extends over 15 amino acids.

Remarks on this clone: Within the sample, other DNA sequences also encode this same CDR3. The gene calls are TRBV2 and TRBJ1-1; no clear D gene. Germline V gene lookup returns CDR1 SNHLY and CDR2 FYNNEI. The ends were cut back, 6 bases at V and 0 bases at J, with 8 bases in the middle. The CDR3 length is 13 residues. The CDR3 nucleotides read TGTGCCAGCAGCCTTGACTTGAACACTGAAGCTTTCTTT. This encodes CASSLDLNTEAFF.

The rearrangement joins TRBV19 to TRBJ2-7, with D uncertain. CDR3 length equals 14 residues. The ends were cut back, 7 bases at V and 0 bases at J, with 13 bases in the middle. Germline V gene lookup returns CDR1 LNHDA and CDR2 SQIVND (reference sequence). The CDR3 here is CASKRAVHSYEQYF. The DNA for the CDR3 is TGTGCCAGTAAAAGGGCTGTGCACTCCTACGAGCAGTACTTC.

The rearrangement links TRBV11-2 to TRBJ2-2; D is uncertain. This CDR3 has 14 residues. Trimming removed 1 base at V and 7 bases at J, with 10 bases between. The germline V gene encodes CDR1 SGHAT and CDR2 FQNNGV. CDR3 DNA sequence: TGTGCCAGCAGCTTAGGACGATCAAGCGGGGAGCTGTTTTTT. It codes for CASSLGRSSGELFF.

The CDR3 here is CASDRGLSNTGELFF. The CDR3 bases are TGTGCCAGCGACAGGGGGCTATCGAACACCGGGGAGCTGTTTTTT. The rearrangement joins TRBV28 to TRBJ2-2, with TRBD1 identical over 10 bases. Germline V gives CDR1 MDHEN, CDR2 SYDVKM. CDR3 size: 15 residues. Trimming took 8 bases from V and 0 from J; bases not matched to a gene: 3.

This sequence joins TRBV7-9 and TRBJ2-1; D is perhaps TRBD1 (5 bases). Trimming cost V 6 bases and J 8 bases, with 11 bases left between them. Germline V gene sequence: CDR1 SEHNR, CDR2 FQNEAQ (reference sequence). The CDR3 length is 12 residues. CDR3 sequence: CASSSRVHEQFF. The CDR3 DNA follows: TGTGCCAGCAGTTCCAGGGTCCATGAGCAGTTCTTC.

On this clone: The sample contains more than one DNA sequence encoding this CDR3. The genes are TRBV7-8 and TRBJ1-1; D is uncertain. This CDR3 comprises 13 residues. Trimming pared 0 bases from V and 1 base from J, leaving 3 bases between. The germline gives CDR1 SGHVS, CDR2 FQNEAQ. CDR3 in amino acids: CASSLAENTEAFF. In nucleotides, the CDR3 is TGTGCCAGCAGCTTAGCAGAGAACACTGAAGCTTTCTTT.

V is TRBV15 and J is TRBJ2-7; 10 bases are shared with TRBD1. With 5 bases clipped from V and 4 bases from J, the junction kept 2 bases outside the gene matches. The germline CDR1 and CDR2 sequences are LNHNV and YYDKDF (reference sequence). This CDR3 comprises 13 residues. The chain's CDR3 is CATSVDRGYEQYF. The CDR3 DNA reads TGTGCCACCAGCGTGGACAGGGGGTACGAGCAGTACTTC.

CDR3 sequence reads: CASSFGSSGPSTDTQYF. The DNA for the CDR3 is TGTGCCAGCAGTTTCGGGTCTAGCGGCCCCAGCACAGATACGCAGTATTTT. The rearrangement joins TRBV5-4 to TRBJ2-3; 7 bases line up with TRBD2. The J segment lost 0 bases and the V segment lost 5 bases, leaving 12 bases of the junction unmatched. The CDR3 loop spans 17 amino acids. Per germline, CDR1 SGHNT and CDR2 YYREEE (reference sequence).

The gene calls are TRBV4-3 and TRBJ2-1; 11 nucleotides agree with TRBD2. CDR3 size: 17 residues. V shed 0 bases and J 0 bases; nucleotides not matched to a gene: 1. CDR1 LGHNA and CDR2 YSLEER come from the germline V gene. This CDR3 reads CASSQETSGSSYNEQFF. CDR3 nucleotide sequence: TGCGCCAGCAGCCAAGAAACTAGCGGGAGCTCCTACAATGAGCAGTTCTTC.

V gene TRBV19 combines with J gene TRBJ2-7, with D maybe TRBD2 (6 bases). Germline V CDR1 and CDR2: LNHDA, SQIVND (reference sequence). V lost 1 base and J lost 0, with 13 bases in between. The CDR3 has 16 residues. The CDR3 here is CASSIGGGLISYEQYF. The CDR3 bases are TGTGCCAGTAGTATAGGTGGGGGACTTATCTCCTACGAGCAGTACTTC.

The V call is TRBV2, the J call TRBJ2-7; 10 positions agree with TRBD1. V lost 3 bases, J lost 3 bases, and 5 bases stayed unmatched. CDR1 is SNHLY, CDR2 FYNNEI, per germline. The CDR3 is made up of 15 amino acids. The CDR3: CASSEAGQGNYEQYF. The CDR3 DNA reads TGTGCCAGCAGTGAGGCGGGACAGGGGAACTACGAGCAGTACTTC.

The chain combines TRBV2 with TRBJ2-3; D not resolved. Germline loops: CDR1 SNHLY, CDR2 FYNNEI. Between the trimmed V and J ends, which lost 5 bases and 6 bases, there was a span of 6 bases. The CDR3 covers 11 residues. Here the CDR3 reads CASSYGDTQYF. Here the CDR3 DNA reads TGTGCCAGCAGTTACGGGGATACGCAGTATTTT. The whole variable domain, remainder taken from reference TRBV2 and TRBJ2-3, is EPEVTQTPSHQVTQMGQEVILRCVPISNHLYFYWYRQILGQKVEFLVSFYNNEISEKSEIFDDQFSVERPDGSNFTLKIRSTKLEDSAMYFCASSYGDTQYFGPGTRLTVL.

The V and J genes are TRBV18 and TRBJ2-2; TRBD1 matches 8 bases. Germline V lookup: CDR1 KGHSH, CDR2 LQKENI. The CDR3 has 16 amino acids. V was pared by 0 bases and J by 6 bases, with 6 bases of the junction left unmatched. CDR3 region: CASSPPETGAAGELFF. CDR3 DNA sequence: TGTGCCAGCTCACCACCCGAGACAGGGGCGGCCGGGGAGCTGTTTTTT.

This chain joins TRBV19 and TRBJ1-2; 7 positions agree with TRBD1. The V gene end was trimmed by 5 bases and the J gene end by 7 bases; junction bases not matched to a gene: 13. Per the germline V gene, CDR1 is LNHDA and CDR2 is SQIVND (reference sequence). This CDR3 comprises 15 residues. The CDR3 here is CASSVGLPGQSGYTF. The CDR3 DNA follows: TGTGCCAGTAGTGTAGGCCTCCCGGGACAGTCTGGCTACACCTTC.

This clone was observed a single time. This chain uses TRBV5-4 with TRBJ1-1; TRBD1 might be the D (5 bases). The CDR3 has 14 amino acids. Germline CDR1 and CDR2: SGHNT and YYREEE (reference sequence). The germline V and J ends were trimmed by 3 bases and 1 base, with 10 bases remaining between them. The CDR3 is CASSSGIGNTEAFF. Written as DNA, the CDR3 is TGTGCCAGCAGCTCAGGGATTGGGAACACTGAAGCTTTCTTT.

On this clone itself: The DNA is left out, because the CDR3 cannot be placed on it with certainty; the CDR3 is given as TCRdb lists it. The chain carries TRBV25-1 and TRBJ2-2; the table names TRBD1, a call not compared with the DNA. The CDR3 sequence runs 17 residues, both termini included. Per germline, CDR1 MGHDK and CDR2 SYGVNS. The CDR3: CASSEIFGSANTGELFF.

In this sample, this clone turned up a few times. Distinct nucleotide sequences in the sample also encode this CDR3. This chain joins TRBV18 and TRBJ1-2; tentatively, D is TRBD1 (5 bases). The CDR3 is made up of 13 amino acids. CDR1 and CDR2 from the germline V gene are KGHSH and LQKENI. The V gene lost 3 bases and the J gene lost 2 bases, with 7 bases spanning the gap. The CDR3 region has the DNA TGTGCCAGCTCACCGGGACTGAACTATGGCTACACCTTC. It codes for CASSPGLNYGYTF.

This clone was found once. This specimen includes other DNA sequences encoding the same CDR3. The rearrangement joins TRBV7-9 to TRBJ1-4; a possible D gene is TRBD1 (6 bases). V dropped 3 bases and J dropped 5 bases, with 7 bases sitting between them. Germline V gene sequence: CDR1 SEHNR, CDR2 FQNEAQ (reference sequence). The length of the CDR3 is 13 residues. In DNA, the CDR3 is TGTGCCAGCAGCTTGGACAGCAATGAAAAACTGTTTTTT. Amino acids: CASSLDSNEKLFF.

This chain joins TRBV6-1 and TRBJ2-7; D is perhaps TRBD2 (6 bases). V was trimmed by 10 bases and J by 2 bases, leaving 15 bases between them. CDR3 size: 13 residues. The V gene's germline CDR1 is MNHNS and CDR2 SASEGT. CDR3 loop: CATLAGGTYEQYF. The CDR3 region has the DNA TGTGCCACCCTGGCCGGGGGAACCTACGAGCAGTACTTC.

The chain couples TRBV2 to TRBJ1-6; D unresolved. V gave up 2 bases and J gave up 9 bases, with 17 bases separating them. The germline V gene encodes CDR1 SNHLY and CDR2 FYNNEI. There are 16 residues in the CDR3. Here the CDR3 DNA reads TGTGCCAGCAGTGAACGGGTGTCGTCGACGGGTTCACCCCTCCACTTT. It is translated as CASSERVSSTGSPLHF.

The rearrangement joins TRBV5-1 to TRBJ2-3; D ambiguous. V lost 0 bases, J lost 4 bases, and 18 bases lay in between. In germline, CDR1 is SGHRS, CDR2 YFSETQ. CDR3 length: 17 residues. Written as DNA, the CDR3 is TGCGCCAGCAGCTTGGCCTTGCGGACCCTTCCCCCAGATACGCAGTATTTT. Translating it yields CASSLALRTLPPDTQYF.

V is TRBV4-1 and J is TRBJ2-3, with TRBD2 identical over 12 bases. Trimming at V came to 4 bases and at J to 6 bases, leaving 5 bases not matched to a gene. CDR3 length: 15 amino acids. Germline CDR1 MGHRA, CDR2 YSYEKL. CDR3 coding DNA: TGCGCCAGCAGCCCTAGCGGGGGGGGCTTTGATACGCAGTATTTT. Translated: CASSPSGGGFDTQYF.

The chain combines TRBV5-1 with TRBJ1-2, with D perhaps matching TRBD1 (5 bases). Deletions cut 6 bases from V and 6 bases from J, with 12 bases between. The CDR3 totals 12 residues. Germline V gene data show CDR1 as SGHRS and CDR2 as YFSETQ. This chain's CDR3 is CASTAGLDGYTF. The CDR3 DNA sequence: TGCGCCAGCACTGCGGGGCTTGATGGCTACACCTTC.

About this clone: This CDR3 is also generated by other DNA sequences in the sample. The genes are TRBV11-2 and TRBJ2-5, with D possibly called TRBD1 or TRBD2 (5 bases each). The CDR3 is 13 amino acids. The V end was cut by 6 bases, the J end by 5 bases, with 13 bases between. Germline V gene lookup returns CDR1 SGHAT and CDR2 FQNNGV. The CDR3 spells CASSLGWGETQYF. DNA for the CDR3: TGTGCCAGCAGTTTGGGCTGGGGGGAGACCCAGTACTTC. Full variable domain (missing parts from reference TRBV11-2 and TRBJ2-5): EAGVAQSPRYKIIEKRQSVAFWCNPISGHATLYWYQQILGQGPKLLIQFQNNGVVDDSQLPKDRFSAERLKGVDSTLKIQPAKLEDSAVYLCASSLGWGETQYFGPGTRLLVL.

The chain uses TRBV12-5 and TRBJ2-4, with 12 positions matching TRBD1. The CDR3 loop spans 15 amino acids. V shed 4 bases and J 6 bases; nucleotides not matched to a gene: 4. CDR1 and CDR2 (germline): LGHNT, FRNRAP. The CDR3 sequence is CASGWGQGARNIQYF. CDR3 nucleotide sequence: TGTGCTAGTGGTTGGGGACAGGGGGCGAGAAACATTCAGTACTTC.

V gene TRBV19 combines with J gene TRBJ2-5; perhaps D is TRBD1 or TRBD2 (5 bases each). The CDR3 consists of 13 residues. V gave up 6 bases and J gave up 4 bases, with 12 bases separating them. Per the germline V gene, CDR1 is LNHDA and CDR2 is SQIVND (reference sequence). The CDR3 protein is CASSGTSAETQYF. The CDR3 coding sequence is TGTGCCAGTAGCGGGACCTCGGCAGAGACCCAGTACTTC.

This clone has only one observation. This sample also contains other DNA sequences that code for the same CDR3. The J gene is TRBJ2-7, the V gene TRBV11-2; possible D gene TRBD1, 6 bases. The V gene's germline CDR1 is SGHAT and CDR2 FQNNGV. This CDR3 comprises 15 residues. The V end was cut by 5 bases, the J end by 0 bases, with 14 bases between. The CDR3 loop is CASSLTRGSSYEQYF. DNA of the CDR3: TGTGCCAGCAGCCTAACCAGGGGATCCTCCTACGAGCAGTACTTC.

The rearrangement joins TRBV5-1 to TRBJ2-7; no firm D call. The CDR3 extends over 14 amino acids. Germline CDR1 is SGHRS and CDR2 is YFSETQ. With 0 bases removed from V and 5 bases from J, the gap between germline ends came to 12 bases. The CDR3 nucleotides read TGCGCCAGCAGCTTGGGACTGGTTTTAGACGAGCAGTACTTC. It codes for CASSLGLVLDEQYF. Together with reference TRBV5-1 and TRBJ2-7, the CDR3 gives the full variable domain: KAGVTQTPRYLIKTRGQQVTLSCSPISGHRSVSWYQQTPGQGLQFLFEYFSETQRNKGNFPGRFSGRQFSNSRSEMNVSTLELGDSALYLCASSLGLVLDEQYFGPGTRLTVT.

The chain uses TRBV18 and TRBJ2-5; tentative D call: TRBD2 (6 bases). V was clipped by 0 bases and J by 7 bases, with 9 bases between them. The CDR3 is made up of 13 amino acids. Germline values: CDR1 KGHSH, CDR2 LQKENI. The CDR3 nucleotides read TGTGCCAGCTCACCACCCGCCGGGGGGACCCAGTACTTC. Translated: CASSPPAGGTQYF.